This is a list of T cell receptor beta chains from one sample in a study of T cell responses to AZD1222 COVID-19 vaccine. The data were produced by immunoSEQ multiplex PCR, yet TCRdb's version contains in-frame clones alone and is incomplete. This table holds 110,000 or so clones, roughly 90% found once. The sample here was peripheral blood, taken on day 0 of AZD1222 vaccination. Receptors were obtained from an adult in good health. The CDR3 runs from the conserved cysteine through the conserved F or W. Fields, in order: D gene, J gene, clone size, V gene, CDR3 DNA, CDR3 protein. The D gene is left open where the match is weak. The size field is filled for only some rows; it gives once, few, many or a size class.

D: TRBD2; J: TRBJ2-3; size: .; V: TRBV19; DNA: TGTGCCAGTAGTATCTTAGCGGGAGGTAGGACAGATACGCAGTATTTT; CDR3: CASSILAGGRTDTQYF
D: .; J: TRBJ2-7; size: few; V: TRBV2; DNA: TGTGCCAGCAGTGGGGGCCTCTACGAGCAGTACTTC; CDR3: CASSGGLYEQYF
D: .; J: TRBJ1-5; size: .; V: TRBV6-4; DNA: TGTGCCAGCACCAATAGCAATCAGCCCCAGCATTTT; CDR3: CASTNSNQPQHF
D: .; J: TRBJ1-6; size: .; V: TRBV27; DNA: TGTGCCACCCCCTGGGAGGACTCCGAGGGTTCACCCCTCCACTTT; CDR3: CATPWEDSEGSPLHF
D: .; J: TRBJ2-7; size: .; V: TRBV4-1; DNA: TGCGCCAGCAGCCAAGATCAAGAGGGTGGAGAGCAGTACTTC; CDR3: CASSQDQEGGEQYF
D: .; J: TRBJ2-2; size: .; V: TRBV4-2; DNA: TGTGCCAGCAGCCACCAAGAGGGACGGGGTGGGGTCACCGGGGAGCTGTTTTTT; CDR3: CASSHQEGRGGVTGELFF
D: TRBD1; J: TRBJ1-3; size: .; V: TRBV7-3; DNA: TGTGCCAGCAGCTTAAGCACAGGGGACTCTGGAAACACCATATATTTT; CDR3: CASSLSTGDSGNTIYF
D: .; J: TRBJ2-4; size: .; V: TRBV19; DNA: TGTGCCAGTTTGAGCGTAGGGGCCAAAAACATTCAGTACTTC; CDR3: CASLSVGAKNIQYF
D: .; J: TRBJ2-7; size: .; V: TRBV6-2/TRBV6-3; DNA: TGTGCCAGCAGCCAAGATACCGGGCCTTACGAGCAGTACTTC; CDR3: CASSQDTGPYEQYF
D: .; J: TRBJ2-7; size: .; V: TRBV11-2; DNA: TGTGCCAGCAGCTTAGATCCAGGGACATCCGAGCAGTACTTC; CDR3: CASSLDPGTSEQYF
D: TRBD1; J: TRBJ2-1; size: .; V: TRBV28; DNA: TGTGCCAGCAGTTCTCAGGGGGCCGACTACAATGAGCAGTTCTTC; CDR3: CASSSQGADYNEQFF
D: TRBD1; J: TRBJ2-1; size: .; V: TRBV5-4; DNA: TGTGCCAGCAGCTTACCAACCTACAGGGGAAATGAGCAGTTCTTC; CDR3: CASSLPTYRGNEQFF
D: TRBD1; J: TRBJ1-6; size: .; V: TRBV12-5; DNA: TGTGCTAGTGGCACGGAGGGGGCGGTAGGGTCACCCCTCCACTTT; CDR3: CASGTEGAVGSPLHF
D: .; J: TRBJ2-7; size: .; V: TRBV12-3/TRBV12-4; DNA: TGTGCCAGCAGCGCAACATCTGTCGAGCAGTACTTC; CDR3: CASSATSVEQYF
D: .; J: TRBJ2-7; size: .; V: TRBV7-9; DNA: TGTGCCAGCAGCTTTGACCGGGCCTACGAGCAGTACTTC; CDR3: CASSFDRAYEQYF
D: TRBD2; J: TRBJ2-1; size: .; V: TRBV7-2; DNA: TGTGCCAGCAGCCCCCGGGGGGGACAAAAATACAATGAGCAGTTCTTC; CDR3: CASSPRGGQKYNEQFF
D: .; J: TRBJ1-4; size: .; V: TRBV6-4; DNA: TGTGCCAGTCGGCCACGGTTGTCACCGGCTAATGAAAAACTGTTTTTT; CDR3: CASRPRLSPANEKLFF
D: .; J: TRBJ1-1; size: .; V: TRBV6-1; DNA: TGTGCCAGCAGTGAAGGGGCGGCTTTGAACACTGAAGCTTTCTTT; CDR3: CASSEGAALNTEAFF
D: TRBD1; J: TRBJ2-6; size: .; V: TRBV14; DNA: TGTGCCAGCAGCCAAGATCCCTGGACAGGGTGGGGAACTGGGGCCAACGTCCTGACTTTC; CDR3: CASSQDPWTGWGTGANVLTF
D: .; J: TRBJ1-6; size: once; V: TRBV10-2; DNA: TGCGCCAGCAGTGAGGCAAGGGACTCACCCCTCCACTTT; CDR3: CASSEARDSPLHF
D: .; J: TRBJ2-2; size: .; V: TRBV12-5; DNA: TGTGCTAGTGGGTTGGGAAACACCGGGGAGCTGTTTTTT; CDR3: CASGLGNTGELFF
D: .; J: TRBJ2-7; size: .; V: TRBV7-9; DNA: TGTGCCAGCAGCCCCGAATCTTACGAGCAGTACTTC; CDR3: CASSPESYEQYF
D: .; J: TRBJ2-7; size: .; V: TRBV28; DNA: TGTGCCAGCAGTTCCCCCCGGGGCGGAGCCTACGAGCAGTACTTC; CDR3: CASSSPRGGAYEQYF
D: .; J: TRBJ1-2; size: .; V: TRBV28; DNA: TGTGCCAGCAGCCAGACAGCCCCCTCGCTTAACTATGGCTACACCTTC; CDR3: CASSQTAPSLNYGYTF
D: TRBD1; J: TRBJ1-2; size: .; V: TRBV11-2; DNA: TGTGCCAGCAGCTTAGGGGGACAGGATCGTGCCTATGGCTACACCTTC; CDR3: CASSLGGQDRAYGYTF
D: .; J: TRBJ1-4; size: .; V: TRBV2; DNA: TGTGCCAGCGCTCCCCTCCGGGACTTCAAATCGGGACTGTTTTTT; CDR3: CASAPLRDFKSGLFF
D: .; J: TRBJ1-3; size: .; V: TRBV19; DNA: TGTGCCAGTAGTCCGAGCCCGTCTGGAAACACCATATATTTT; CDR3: CASSPSPSGNTIYF
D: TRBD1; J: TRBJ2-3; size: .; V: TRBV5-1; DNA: TGCGCCAGCAGCGTAGCCGGGACAGGGGATATTATGGATACGCAGTATTTT; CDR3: CASSVAGTGDIMDTQYF
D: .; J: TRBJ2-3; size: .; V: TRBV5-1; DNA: TGCGCCAGCAGCTCCCAATTGGGCGGTATAGATACGCAGTATTTT; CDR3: CASSSQLGGIDTQYF
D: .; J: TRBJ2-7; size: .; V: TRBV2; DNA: TGTGCCACACGGGACGGGGCCTTCGAGCAGTACTTC; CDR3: CATRDGAFEQYF
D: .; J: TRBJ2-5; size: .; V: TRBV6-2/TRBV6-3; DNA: TGTGCCAGCAGTTACGAGAGGGTAGAGACCCAGTACTTC; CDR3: CASSYERVETQYF
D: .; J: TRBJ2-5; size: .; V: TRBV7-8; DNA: TGTGCCAGCAGCTTAGGGGCTAAAGAGACCCAGTACTTC; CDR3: CASSLGAKETQYF
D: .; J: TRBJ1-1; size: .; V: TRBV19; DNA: TGTGCCAGTAGTATAGGGGTTTACACTGAAGCTTTCTTT; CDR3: CASSIGVYTEAFF
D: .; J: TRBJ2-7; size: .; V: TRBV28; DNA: TGTGCCAGCAGTTTCTTGGGGCGCGAGCAGTACTTC; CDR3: CASSFLGREQYF
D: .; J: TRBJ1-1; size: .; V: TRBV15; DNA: TGTGCCACCAGCAAACCAGGGGTATTCGAAGCTTTCTTT; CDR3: CATSKPGVFEAFF
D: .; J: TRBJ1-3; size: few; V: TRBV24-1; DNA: TGTGCCACCAGTGACCCCCCGAATGGGGGTAATTCTGGAAACACCATATATTTT; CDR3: CATSDPPNGGNSGNTIYF
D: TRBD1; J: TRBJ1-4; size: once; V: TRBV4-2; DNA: TGTGCCAGCAGCCAGAACAGGGGGACTAATGAAAAACTGTTTTTT; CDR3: CASSQNRGTNEKLFF
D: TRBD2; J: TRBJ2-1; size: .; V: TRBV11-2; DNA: TGTGCCAGCGGGAGGGCCGGTTCGTCGTACAATGAGCAGTTCTTC; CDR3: CASGRAGSSYNEQFF
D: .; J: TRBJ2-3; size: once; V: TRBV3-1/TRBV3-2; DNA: TGTGCCAGCAGGTTGCGGGGCACAGATACGCAGTATTTT; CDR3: CASRLRGTDTQYF
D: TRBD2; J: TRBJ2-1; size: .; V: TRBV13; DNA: TGTGCCAGCAGTCCTAGCGGGGGGGGCTCCTACAATGAGCAGTTCTTC; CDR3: CASSPSGGGSYNEQFF
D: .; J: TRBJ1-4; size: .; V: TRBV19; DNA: TGTGCCAGTAGTATCCCAATTGGACACCGCGAAAAACTGTTTTTT; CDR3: CASSIPIGHREKLFF
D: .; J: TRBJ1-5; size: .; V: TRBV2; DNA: TGTGCCAGCAGCGTCGATTGGATCAATCAGCCCCAGCATTTT; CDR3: CASSVDWINQPQHF
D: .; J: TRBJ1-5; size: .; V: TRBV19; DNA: TGTGCCAGTAGTCCCGGACAGCCCCTTCAGCATTTT; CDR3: CASSPGQPLQHF
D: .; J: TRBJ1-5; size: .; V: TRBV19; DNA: TGTGCCAGTAATCTAGGGGCTAGCAATCAGCCCCAGCATTTT; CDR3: CASNLGASNQPQHF
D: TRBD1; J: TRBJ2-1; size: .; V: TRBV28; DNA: TGTGCCAGCAGCCCACAGGGGAATGAGCAGTTCTTC; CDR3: CASSPQGNEQFF
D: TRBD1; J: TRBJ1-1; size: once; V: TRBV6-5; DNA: TGTGCCAGCAGTAAGGGGGCCACTGAAGCTTTCTTT; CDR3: CASSKGATEAFF
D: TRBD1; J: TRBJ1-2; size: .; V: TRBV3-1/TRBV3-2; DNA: TGTGCCAGCAGCCAAGGACAGGGGGCGTTCGGCTACACCTTC; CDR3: CASSQGQGAFGYTF
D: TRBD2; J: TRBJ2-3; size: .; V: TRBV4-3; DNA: TGCGCCAGCAGCCCCCAAGCGGGATATCGTGTAGATACGCAGTATTTT; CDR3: CASSPQAGYRVDTQYF
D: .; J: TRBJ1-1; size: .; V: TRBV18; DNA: TGTGCCAGCTCACCGGACACTAACACTGAAGCTTTCTTT; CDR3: CASSPDTNTEAFF
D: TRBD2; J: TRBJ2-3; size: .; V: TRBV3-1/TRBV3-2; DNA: TGTGCCAGCAGCCCCACTAGCGGGGCTCTCACAGATACGCAGTATTTT; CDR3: CASSPTSGALTDTQYF
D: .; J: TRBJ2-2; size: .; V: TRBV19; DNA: TGTGCCAGTAGTGAATTGACCGGGGAGCTGTTTTTT; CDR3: CASSELTGELFF
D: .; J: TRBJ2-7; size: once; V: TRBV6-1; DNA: TGTGCCAGCAGTGAAGAGGCAGGGCTTGCCTACGAGCAGTACTTC; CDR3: CASSEEAGLAYEQYF
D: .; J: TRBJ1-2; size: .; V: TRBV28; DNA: TGTGCCAGCAGTCTTCCACAGGGTCGCGCTGGCTACACCTTC; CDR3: CASSLPQGRAGYTF
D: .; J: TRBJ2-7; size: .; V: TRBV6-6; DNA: TGTGCCAGCAGCCAGACAAGCGAATCTTCCGAGCAGTACTTC; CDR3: CASSQTSESSEQYF
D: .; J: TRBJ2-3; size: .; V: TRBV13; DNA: TGTGCCAGCAGCTTAGGCCAGGACCACACAGATACGCAGTATTTT; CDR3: CASSLGQDHTDTQYF